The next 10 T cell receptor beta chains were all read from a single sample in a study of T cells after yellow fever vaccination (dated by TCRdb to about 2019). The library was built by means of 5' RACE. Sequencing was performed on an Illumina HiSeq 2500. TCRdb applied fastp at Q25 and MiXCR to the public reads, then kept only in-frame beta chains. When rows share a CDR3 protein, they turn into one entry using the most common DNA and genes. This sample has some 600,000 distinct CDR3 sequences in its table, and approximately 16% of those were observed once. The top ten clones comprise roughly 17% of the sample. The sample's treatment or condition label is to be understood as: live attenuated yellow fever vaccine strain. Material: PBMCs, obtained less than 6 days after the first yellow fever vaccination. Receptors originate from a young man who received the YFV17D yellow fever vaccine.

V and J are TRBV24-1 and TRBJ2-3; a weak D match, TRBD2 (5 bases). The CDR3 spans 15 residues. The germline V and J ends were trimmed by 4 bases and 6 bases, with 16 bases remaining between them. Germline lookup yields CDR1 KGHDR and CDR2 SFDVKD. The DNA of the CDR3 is TGTGCCACCAGTGACCCTCGGGGAGTGCCCGATACGCAGTATTTT. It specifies CATSDPRGVPDTQYF.

The CDR3 sequence is CASSFRVDGISGANVLTF. CDR3 nucleotide sequence: TGCGCCAGCAGCTTCCGGGTAGATGGGATCTCTGGGGCCAACGTCCTGACTTTC. The V and J genes are TRBV5-1 and TRBJ2-6; D gene uncertain. Germline CDR1 reads SGHRS; CDR2 reads YFSETQ. The CDR3 extends over 18 amino acids. Trimming stripped 2 bases from V and 0 bases from J, with 15 bases between.

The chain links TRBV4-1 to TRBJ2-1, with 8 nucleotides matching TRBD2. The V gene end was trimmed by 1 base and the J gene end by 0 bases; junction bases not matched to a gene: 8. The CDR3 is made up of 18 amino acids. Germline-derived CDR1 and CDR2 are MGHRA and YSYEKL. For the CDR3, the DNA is TGCGCCAGCAGCCAAGTGGCCAGCGGGGGCAGCTCCTACAATGAGCAGTTCTTC. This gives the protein CASSQVASGGSSYNEQFF.

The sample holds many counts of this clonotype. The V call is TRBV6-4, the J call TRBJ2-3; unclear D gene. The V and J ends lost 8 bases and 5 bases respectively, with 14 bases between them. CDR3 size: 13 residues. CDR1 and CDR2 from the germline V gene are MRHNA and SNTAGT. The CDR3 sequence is CASAFRSQDTQYF. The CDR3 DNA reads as TGTGCCAGCGCCTTCCGCTCCCAAGATACGCAGTATTTT.

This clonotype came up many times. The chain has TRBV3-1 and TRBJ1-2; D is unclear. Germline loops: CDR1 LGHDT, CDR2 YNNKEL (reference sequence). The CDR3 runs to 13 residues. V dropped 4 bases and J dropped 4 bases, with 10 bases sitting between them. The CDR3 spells CASSREGLYGYTF. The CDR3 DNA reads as TGTGCCAGCAGCCGCGAAGGGCTCTATGGCTACACCTTC.

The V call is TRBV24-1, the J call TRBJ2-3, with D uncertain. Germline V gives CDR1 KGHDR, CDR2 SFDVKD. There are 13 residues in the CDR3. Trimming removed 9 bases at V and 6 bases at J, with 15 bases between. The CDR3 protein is CATSDGEPDTQYF. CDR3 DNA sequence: TGTGCCACCTCGGACGGCGAGCCGGATACGCAGTATTTT.

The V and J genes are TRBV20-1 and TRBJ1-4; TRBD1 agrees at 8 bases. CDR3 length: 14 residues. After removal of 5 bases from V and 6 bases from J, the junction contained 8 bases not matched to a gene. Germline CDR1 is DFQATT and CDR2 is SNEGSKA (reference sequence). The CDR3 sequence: CSAAMTGADEKLFF. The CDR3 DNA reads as TGCAGTGCTGCCATGACAGGGGCGGATGAAAAACTGTTTTTT.

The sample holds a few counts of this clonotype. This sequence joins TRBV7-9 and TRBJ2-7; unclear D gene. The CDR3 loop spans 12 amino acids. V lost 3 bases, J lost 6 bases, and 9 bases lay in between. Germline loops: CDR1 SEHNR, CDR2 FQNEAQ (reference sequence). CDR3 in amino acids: CASSFRPSEQYF. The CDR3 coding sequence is TGTGCCAGCAGCTTCCGACCGTCCGAGCAGTACTTC.

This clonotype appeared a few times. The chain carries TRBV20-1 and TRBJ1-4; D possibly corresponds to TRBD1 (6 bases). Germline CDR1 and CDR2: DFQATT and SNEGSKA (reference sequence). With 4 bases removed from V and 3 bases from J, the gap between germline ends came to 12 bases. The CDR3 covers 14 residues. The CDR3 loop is CSATQTGPNEKLFF. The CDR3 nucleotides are TGCAGTGCTACGCAGACAGGTCCTAATGAAAAACTGTTTTTT.

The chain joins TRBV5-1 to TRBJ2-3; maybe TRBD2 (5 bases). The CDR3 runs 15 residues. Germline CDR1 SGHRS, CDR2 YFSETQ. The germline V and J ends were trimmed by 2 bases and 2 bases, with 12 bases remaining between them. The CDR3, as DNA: TGCGCCAGCAGCTTCGGGCGGGCGCTCACAGATACGCAGTATTTT. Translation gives CASSFGRALTDTQYF.